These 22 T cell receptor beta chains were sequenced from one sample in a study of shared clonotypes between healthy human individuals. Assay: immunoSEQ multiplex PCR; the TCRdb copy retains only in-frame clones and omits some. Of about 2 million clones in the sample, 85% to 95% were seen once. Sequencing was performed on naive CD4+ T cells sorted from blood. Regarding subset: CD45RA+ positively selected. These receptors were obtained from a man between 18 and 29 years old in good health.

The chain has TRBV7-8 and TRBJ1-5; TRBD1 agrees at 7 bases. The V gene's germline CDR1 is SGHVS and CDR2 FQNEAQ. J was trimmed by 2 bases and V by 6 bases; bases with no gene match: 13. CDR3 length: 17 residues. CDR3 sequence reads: CASSRIYRQGGNQPQHF. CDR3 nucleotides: TGTGCCAGCAGTCGAATTTACCGACAGGGTGGCAATCAGCCCCAGCATTTT.

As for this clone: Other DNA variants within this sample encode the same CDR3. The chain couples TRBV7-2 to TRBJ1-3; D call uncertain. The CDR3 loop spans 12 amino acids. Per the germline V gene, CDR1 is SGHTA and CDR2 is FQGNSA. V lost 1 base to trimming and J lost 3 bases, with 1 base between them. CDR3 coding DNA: TGTGCCAGCAGCTTAGATGGAAACACCATATATTTT. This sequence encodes CASSLDGNTIYF.

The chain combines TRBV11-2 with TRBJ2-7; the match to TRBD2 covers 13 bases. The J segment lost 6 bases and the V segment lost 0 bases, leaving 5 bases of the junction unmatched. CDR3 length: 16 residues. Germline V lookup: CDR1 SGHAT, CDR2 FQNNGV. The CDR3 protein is CASSLDLGLAGIEQYF. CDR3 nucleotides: TGTGCCAGCAGCTTAGATTTGGGACTAGCGGGAATCGAGCAGTACTTC.

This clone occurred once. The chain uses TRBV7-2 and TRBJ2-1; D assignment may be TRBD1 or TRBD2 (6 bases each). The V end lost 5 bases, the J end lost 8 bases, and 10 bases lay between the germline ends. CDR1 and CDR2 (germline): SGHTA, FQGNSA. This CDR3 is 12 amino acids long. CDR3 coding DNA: TGTGCCAGCAGCCAGGGGACTTATGAGCAGTTCTTC. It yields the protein CASSQGTYEQFF.

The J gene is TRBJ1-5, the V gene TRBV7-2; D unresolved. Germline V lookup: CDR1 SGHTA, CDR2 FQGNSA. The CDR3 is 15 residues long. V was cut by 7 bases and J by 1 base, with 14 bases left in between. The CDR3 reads CASNPGFGSNQPQHF. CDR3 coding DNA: TGTGCCAGCAACCCGGGATTTGGAAGCAATCAGCCCCAGCATTTT.

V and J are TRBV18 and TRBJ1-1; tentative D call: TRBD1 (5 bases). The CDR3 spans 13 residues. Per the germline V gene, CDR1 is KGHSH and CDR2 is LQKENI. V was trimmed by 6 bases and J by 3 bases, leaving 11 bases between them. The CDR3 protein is CASSHGGDTEAFF. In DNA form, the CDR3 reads TGTGCCAGCTCTCATGGGGGGGACACTGAAGCTTTCTTT.

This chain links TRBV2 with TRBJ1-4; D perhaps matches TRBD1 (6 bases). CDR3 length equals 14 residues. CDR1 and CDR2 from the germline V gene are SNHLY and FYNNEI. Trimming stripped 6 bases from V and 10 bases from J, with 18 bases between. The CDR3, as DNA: TGTGCCAGCAGAACCCGGGACACGGTCGGAAAACTGTTTTTT. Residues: CASRTRDTVGKLFF.

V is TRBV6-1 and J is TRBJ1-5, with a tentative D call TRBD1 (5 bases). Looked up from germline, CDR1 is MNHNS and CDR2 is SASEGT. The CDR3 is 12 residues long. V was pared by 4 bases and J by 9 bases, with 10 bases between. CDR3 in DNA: TGTGCCAGCAGTGGCAGGGAGGGGCCCCAGCATTTT. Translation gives CASSGREGPQHF.

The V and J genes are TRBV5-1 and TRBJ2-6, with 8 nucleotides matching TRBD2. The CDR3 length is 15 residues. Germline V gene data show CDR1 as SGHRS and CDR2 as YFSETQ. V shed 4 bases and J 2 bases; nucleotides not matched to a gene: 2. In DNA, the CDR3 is TGCGCCAGCAGCCAAGCGGGGGCTGGGGCCAACGTCCTGACTTTC. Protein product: CASSQAGAGANVLTF. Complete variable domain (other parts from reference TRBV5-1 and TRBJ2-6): KAGVTQTPRYLIKTRGQQVTLSCSPISGHRSVSWYQQTPGQGLQFLFEYFSETQRNKGNFPGRFSGRQFSNSRSEMNVSTLELGDSALYLCASSQAGAGANVLTFGAGSRLTVL.

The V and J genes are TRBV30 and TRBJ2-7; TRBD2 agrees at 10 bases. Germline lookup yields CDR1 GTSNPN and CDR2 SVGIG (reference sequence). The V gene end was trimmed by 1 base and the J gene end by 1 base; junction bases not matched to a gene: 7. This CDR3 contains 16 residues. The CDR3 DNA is TGTGCCTGGAGTGCCTCGGGACTAGCGCAATCCTACGAGCAGTACTTC. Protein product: CAWSASGLAQSYEQYF.

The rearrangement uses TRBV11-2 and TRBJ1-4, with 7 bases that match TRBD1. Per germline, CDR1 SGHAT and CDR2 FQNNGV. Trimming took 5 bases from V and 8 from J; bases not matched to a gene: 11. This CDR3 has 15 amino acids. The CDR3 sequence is CASSPPTGPDEKLFF. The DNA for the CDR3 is TGTGCCAGCAGCCCCCCGACAGGGCCGGACGAAAAACTGTTTTTT.

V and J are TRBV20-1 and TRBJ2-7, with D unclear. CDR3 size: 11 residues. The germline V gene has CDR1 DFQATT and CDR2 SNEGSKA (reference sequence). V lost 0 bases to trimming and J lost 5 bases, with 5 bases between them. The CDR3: CSARDWDEQYF. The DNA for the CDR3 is TGCAGTGCTAGAGATTGGGACGAGCAGTACTTC.

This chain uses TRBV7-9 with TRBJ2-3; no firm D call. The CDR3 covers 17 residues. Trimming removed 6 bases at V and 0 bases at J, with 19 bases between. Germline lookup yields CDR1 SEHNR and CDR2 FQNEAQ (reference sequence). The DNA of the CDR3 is TGTGCCAGCAGACCTGGGGTATGGGCAGCCAGCACAGATACGCAGTATTTT. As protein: CASRPGVWAASTDTQYF.

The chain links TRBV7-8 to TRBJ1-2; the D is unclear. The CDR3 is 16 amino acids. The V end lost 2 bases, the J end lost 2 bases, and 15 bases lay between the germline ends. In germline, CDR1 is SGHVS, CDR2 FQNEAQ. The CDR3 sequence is CASSLLPGRNNYGYTF. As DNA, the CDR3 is TGTGCCAGCAGCTTACTCCCAGGACGGAACAACTATGGCTACACCTTC.

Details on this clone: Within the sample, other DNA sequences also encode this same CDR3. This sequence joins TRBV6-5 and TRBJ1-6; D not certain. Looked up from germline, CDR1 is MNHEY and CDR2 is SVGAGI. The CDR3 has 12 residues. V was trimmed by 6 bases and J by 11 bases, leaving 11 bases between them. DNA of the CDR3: TGTGCCAGCAGCCGCCCGTTGGCACCCCTCCACTTT. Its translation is CASSRPLAPLHF.

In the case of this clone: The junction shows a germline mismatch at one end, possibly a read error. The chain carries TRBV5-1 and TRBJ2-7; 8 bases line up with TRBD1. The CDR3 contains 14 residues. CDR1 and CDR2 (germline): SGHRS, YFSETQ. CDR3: CASSSTGASHEQYF. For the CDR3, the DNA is TGCGCCAGCAGCTCGACAGGGGCCTCCCACGAGCAGTACTTC.

CDR3 residues: CAWSRGLTDTQYF. CDR3 sequence (DNA): TGTGCCTGGAGTAGGGGGCTAACAGATACGCAGTATTTT. V gene TRBV30 combines with J gene TRBJ2-3; 7 positions match TRBD1. The J segment lost 3 bases and the V segment lost 2 bases, leaving 2 bases of the junction unmatched. Germline CDR1 GTSNPN, CDR2 SVGIG (reference sequence). The CDR3 consists of 13 residues.

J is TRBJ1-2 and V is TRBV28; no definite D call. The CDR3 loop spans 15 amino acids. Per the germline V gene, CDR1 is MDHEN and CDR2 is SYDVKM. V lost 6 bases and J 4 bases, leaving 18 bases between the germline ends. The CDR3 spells CASSGRPFLVYGYTF. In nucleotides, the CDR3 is TGTGCCAGCAGCGGACGGCCCTTTCTGGTCTATGGCTACACCTTC.

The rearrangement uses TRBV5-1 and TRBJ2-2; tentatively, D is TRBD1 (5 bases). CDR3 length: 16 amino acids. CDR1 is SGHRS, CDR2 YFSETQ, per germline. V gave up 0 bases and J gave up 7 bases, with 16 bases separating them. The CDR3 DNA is TGCGCCAGCAGCTTGGCCATGGCAGGGCGGAACGGGGAGCTGTTTTTT. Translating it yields CASSLAMAGRNGELFF.

The DNA for the CDR3 is TGTGCCAGAAGCTTAGGAGGGGGAAGAAATTCACCCCTCCACTTT. Encoded protein: CARSLGGGRNSPLHF. V gene TRBV7-5 combines with J gene TRBJ1-6; TRBD1 was called by the table and not checked on the DNA. TRBV7-5 has pseudogene status. This CDR3 has 15 amino acids.

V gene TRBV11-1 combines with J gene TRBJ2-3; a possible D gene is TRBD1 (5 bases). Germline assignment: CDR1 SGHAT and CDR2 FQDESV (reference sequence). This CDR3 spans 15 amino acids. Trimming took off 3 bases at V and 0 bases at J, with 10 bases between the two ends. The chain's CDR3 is CASSFRTTSTDTQYF. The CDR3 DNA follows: TGTGCCAGCAGCTTCAGGACAACTAGCACAGATACGCAGTATTTT.

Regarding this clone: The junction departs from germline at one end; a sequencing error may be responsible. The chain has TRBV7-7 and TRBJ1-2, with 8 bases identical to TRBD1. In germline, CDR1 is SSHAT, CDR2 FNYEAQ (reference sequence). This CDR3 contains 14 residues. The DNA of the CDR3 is TGTGCTAGCAGCTTAATGGACAGGGCGTATGGCTACACCTTC. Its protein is CASSLMDRAYGYTF.